Reported below is one T cell receptor (beta chain). What it recognizes is unknown. Germline V gene sequence: CDR1 MNHEY, CDR2 SMNVEV (reference sequence). V lost 6 bases and J 13 bases, leaving 19 bases between the germline ends. This CDR3 has 14 residues. This specimen belongs to a study of cytomegalovirus exposure and HLA in healthy donors. PCR primers comprised 60 Vbeta and 13 Jbeta primers. Repertoires were generated with immunoSEQ multiplex PCR, while TCRdb's copy carries only in-frame clones and drops some. Among 70,000 to 85,000 clones, about 68% were seen once, and the ten largest hold more than 8.5%. General observations from the study: Being productive about 87% or about 30% of the time was typical of most TCR beta V segments in an earlier analysis. An analysis that came later showed most CMV-associated TCR beta chains appearing HLA-restricted. Later examination showed HLA-associated TCR beta chains had greater clonal expansion than equally common others. Donors were assumed by presence/absence analyses to have roughly uniform sequencing depth.

What was sequenced was PBMCs. The V gene is TRBV27, the J gene TRBJ1-6; possibly TRBD1 for D (5 bases). This receptor was taken from a man aged 35-49 years in good health and CMV-seropositive. The CDR3 nucleotides read TGTGCCAGCAGCCGGAGCAGGGCCGTGGAGCCCCTCCACTTT. Its protein product is CASSRSRAVEPLHF.